This T cell receptor (beta chain) was identified in a study of blood T cell repertoires in COVID-19. Study at large: The samples span acute and convalescent COVID-19 from the United States, Italy and Spain. PBMCs, B-cell-depleted T cells, or T cells were the source of the cDNA or gDNA that made up the material.

Source study methods: Reference gene primer amplification yielded estimated nucleated cell counts. Method: immunoSEQ multiplex PCR; TCRdb's copy keeps in-frame clones and lacks some. V and J calls and clone size are copied from that table; D and trimming were computed from the DNA. The top ten clones hold roughly 0.69% of a sample with about 210,000 clones, around nine tenths of them seen once. This CDR3 contains 13 residues. Losses at the gene ends were 8 bases for V and 3 bases for J; bases not matched to a gene: 4. The germline gives CDR1 MNHEY, CDR2 SMNVEV (reference sequence). The TCR originated in a man aged 40-50 years with acute or convalescent COVID-19. Sequenced sample: peripheral blood. The V call is TRBV27, the J call TRBJ2-1, with TRBD2 matching 7 bases. CDR3 amino acids: CASCRGDYNEQFF. The DNA of the CDR3 is TGTGCCAGCTGCCGGGGGGACTACAATGAGCAGTTCTTC.